This T cell receptor beta chain is drawn from a study of cytomegalovirus exposure and HLA in healthy donors. This clone was seen only once. Its target is unknown. Overall study results and limits: Later work found most CMV-associated TCR beta chains apparently HLA-restricted.

V was pared by 4 bases and J by 0 bases, with 3 bases of the junction left unmatched. The CDR3 loop spans 15 amino acids. Germline V gives CDR1 SGDLS, CDR2 YYNGEE. 13 Jbeta primers and 60 Vbeta primers were used for the PCR. TCRdb's table, derived via immunoSEQ multiplex PCR, lists solely in-frame clones and lacks some. The repertoire includes about 110,000 clones, 60% to 80% of them detected once, and 0.6% to 1% sits in the top ten. Input material: PBMCs. The V call is TRBV9, the J call TRBJ2-1, with 8 bases identical to TRBD2. The clonotype comes from a boy younger than 18 in good health and CMV-seronegative. CDR3 residues: CASSLSGSSYNEQFF. CDR3 coding DNA: TGTGCCAGCAGCTTAAGCGGGAGCTCCTACAATGAGCAGTTCTTC.